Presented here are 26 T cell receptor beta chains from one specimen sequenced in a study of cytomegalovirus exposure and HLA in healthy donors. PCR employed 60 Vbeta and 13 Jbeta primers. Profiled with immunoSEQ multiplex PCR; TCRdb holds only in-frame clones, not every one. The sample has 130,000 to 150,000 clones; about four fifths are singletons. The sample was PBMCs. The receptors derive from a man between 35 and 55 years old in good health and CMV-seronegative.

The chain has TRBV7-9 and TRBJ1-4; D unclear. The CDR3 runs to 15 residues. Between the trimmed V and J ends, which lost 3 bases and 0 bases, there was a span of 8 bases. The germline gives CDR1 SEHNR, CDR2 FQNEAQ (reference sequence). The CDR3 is CASSLEGATNEKLFF. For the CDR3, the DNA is TGTGCCAGCAGCTTGGAGGGAGCAACTAATGAAAAACTGTTTTTT.

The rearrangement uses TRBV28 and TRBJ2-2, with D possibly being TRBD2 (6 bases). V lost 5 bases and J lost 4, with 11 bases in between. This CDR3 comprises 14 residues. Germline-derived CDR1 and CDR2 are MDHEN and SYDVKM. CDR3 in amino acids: CASSPGGFTGELFF. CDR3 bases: TGTGCCAGCAGTCCAGGAGGGTTCACCGGGGAGCTGTTTTTT.

The CDR3 spells CASGGRELHEQYF. The CDR3 nucleotides read TGTGCCAGCGGGGGCAGGGAATTGCACGAGCAGTACTTC. The chain employs TRBV6-5 and TRBJ2-7; D perhaps matches TRBD1 (6 bases). V was clipped by 8 bases and J by 5 bases, with 16 bases between them. CDR1 MNHEY and CDR2 SVGAGI come from the germline V gene. This CDR3 is built from 13 residues.

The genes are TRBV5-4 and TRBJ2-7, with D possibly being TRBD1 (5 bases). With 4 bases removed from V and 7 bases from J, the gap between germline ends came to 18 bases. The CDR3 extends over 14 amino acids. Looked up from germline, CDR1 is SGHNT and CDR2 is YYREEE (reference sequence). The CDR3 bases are TGTGCCAGCAGCCGACAGTCAGCCATGGGGGAGCAGTACTTC. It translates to CASSRQSAMGEQYF.

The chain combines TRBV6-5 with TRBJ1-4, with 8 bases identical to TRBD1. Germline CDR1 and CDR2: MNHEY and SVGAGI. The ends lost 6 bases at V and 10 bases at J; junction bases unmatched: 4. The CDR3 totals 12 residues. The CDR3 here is CASSVTGGKLFF. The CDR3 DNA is TGTGCCAGCAGCGTTACAGGGGGAAAACTGTTTTTT.

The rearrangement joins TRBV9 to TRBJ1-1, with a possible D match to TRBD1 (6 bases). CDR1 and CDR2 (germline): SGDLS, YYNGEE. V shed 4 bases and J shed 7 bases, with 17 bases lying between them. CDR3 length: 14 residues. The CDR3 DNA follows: TGTGCCAGCAGCCCCTCCGGGGGGCGAAGTGAAGCTTTCTTT. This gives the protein CASSPSGGRSEAFF.

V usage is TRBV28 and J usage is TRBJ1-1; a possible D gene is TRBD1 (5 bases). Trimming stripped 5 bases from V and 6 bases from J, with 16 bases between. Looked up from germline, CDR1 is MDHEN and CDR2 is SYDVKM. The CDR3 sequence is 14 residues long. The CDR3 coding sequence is TGTGCCAGCAGTCCCGGGGGTAGTCAGGCTGAAGCTTTCTTT. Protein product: CASSPGGSQAEAFF.

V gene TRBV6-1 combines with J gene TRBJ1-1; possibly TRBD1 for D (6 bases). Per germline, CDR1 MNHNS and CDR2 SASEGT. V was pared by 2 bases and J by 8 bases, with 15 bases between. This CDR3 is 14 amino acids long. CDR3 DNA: TGTGCCAGCAGTGAAAGGGGGTCAGGAAGGGAAGCTTTCTTT. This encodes CASSERGSGREAFF.

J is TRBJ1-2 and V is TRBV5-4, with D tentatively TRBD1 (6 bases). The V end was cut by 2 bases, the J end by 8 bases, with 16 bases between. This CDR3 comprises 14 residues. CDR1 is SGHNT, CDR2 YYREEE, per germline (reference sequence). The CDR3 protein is CASSLQGVDHGYTF. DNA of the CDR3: TGTGCCAGCAGCTTACAGGGCGTGGATCACGGCTACACCTTC.

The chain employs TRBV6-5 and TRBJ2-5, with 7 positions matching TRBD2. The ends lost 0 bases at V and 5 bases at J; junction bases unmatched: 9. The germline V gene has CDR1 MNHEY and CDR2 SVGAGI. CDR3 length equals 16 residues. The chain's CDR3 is CASSYSASGVGETQYF. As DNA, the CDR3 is TGTGCCAGCAGTTACTCGGCCAGCGGGGTAGGGGAGACCCAGTACTTC.

The CDR3 loop is CASSQDQERGYNEQFF. As DNA, the CDR3 is TGTGCCAGCAGCCAAGATCAAGAGCGGGGGTACAATGAGCAGTTCTTC. The chain couples TRBV4-2 to TRBJ2-1; 8 bases align to TRBD2. After removal of 0 bases from V and 4 bases from J, the junction contained 5 bases not matched to a gene. Looked up from germline, CDR1 is LGHNA and CDR2 is YNFKEQ. The CDR3 is made up of 16 amino acids.

CDR3 coding DNA: TGTGCTAGTGGACCCGGACAGGATAACTATGGCTACACCTTC. It is translated as CASGPGQDNYGYTF. This chain joins TRBV12-5 and TRBJ1-2; 7 nucleotides align to TRBD1. This CDR3 is built from 14 residues. The germline V gene encodes CDR1 LGHNT and CDR2 FRNRAP. Unmatched junction bases numbered 5, after V lost 6 bases and J lost 1 base.

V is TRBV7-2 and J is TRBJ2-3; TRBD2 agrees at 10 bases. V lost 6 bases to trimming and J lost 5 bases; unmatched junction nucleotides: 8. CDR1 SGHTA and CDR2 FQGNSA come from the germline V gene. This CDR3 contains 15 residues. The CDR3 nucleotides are TGTGCCAGCAGTCAAACTAGCGGGAAAGGAGATACGCAGTATTTT. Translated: CASSQTSGKGDTQYF. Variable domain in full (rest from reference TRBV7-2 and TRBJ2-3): GAGVSQSPSNKVTEKGKDVELRCDPISGHTALYWYRQSLGQGLEFLIYFQGNSAPDKSGLPSDRFSAERTGGSVSTLTIQRTQQEDSAVYLCASSQTSGKGDTQYFGPGTRLTVL.

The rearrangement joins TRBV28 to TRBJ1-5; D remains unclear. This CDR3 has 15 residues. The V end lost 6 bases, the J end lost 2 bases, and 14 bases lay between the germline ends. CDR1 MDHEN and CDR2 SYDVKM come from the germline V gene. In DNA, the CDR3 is TGTGCCAGCAGCGATGCCCAGGCTCGCAATCAGCCCCAGCATTTT. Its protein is CASSDAQARNQPQHF. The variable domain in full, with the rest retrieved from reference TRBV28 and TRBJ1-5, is DVKVTQSSRYLVKRTGEKVFLECVQDMDHENMFWYRQDPGLGLRLIYFSYDVKMKEKGDIPEGYSVSREKKERFSLILESASTNQTSMYLCASSDAQARNQPQHFGDGTRLSIL.

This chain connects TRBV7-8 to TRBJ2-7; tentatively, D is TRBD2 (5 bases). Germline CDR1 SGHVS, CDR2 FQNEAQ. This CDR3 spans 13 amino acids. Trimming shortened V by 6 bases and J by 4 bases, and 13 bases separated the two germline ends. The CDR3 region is CASRTRGQYEQYF. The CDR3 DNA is TGTGCCAGCAGAACACGCGGGCAATACGAGCAGTACTTC.

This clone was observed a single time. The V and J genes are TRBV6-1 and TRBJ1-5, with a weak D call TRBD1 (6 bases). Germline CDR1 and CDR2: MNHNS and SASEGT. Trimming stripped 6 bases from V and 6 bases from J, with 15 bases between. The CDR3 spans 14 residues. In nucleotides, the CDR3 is TGTGCCAGCAGAGAAACCTCAGGGGTTCAGCCCCAGCATTTT. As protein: CASRETSGVQPQHF.

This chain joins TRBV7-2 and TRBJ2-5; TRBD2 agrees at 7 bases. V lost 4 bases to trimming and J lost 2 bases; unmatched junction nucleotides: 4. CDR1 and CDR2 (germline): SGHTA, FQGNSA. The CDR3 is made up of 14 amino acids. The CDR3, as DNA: TGTGCCAGCAGCTCCGGACTAGAACAAGAGACCCAGTACTTC. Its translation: CASSSGLEQETQYF.

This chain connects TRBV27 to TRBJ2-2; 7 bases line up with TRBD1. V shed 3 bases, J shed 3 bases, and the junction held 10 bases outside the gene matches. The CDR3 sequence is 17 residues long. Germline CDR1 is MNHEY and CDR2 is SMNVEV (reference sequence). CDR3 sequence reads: CASSFTGRGSYTGELFF. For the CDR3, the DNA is TGTGCCAGCAGTTTCACTGGCAGGGGGTCCTACACCGGGGAGCTGTTTTTT.

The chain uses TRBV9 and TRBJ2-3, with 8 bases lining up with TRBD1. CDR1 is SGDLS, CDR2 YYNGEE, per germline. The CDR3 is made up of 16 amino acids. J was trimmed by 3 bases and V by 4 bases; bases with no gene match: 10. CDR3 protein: CASSPWDRFVTDTQYF. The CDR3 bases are TGTGCCAGCAGCCCTTGGGACAGGTTCGTGACAGATACGCAGTATTTT.

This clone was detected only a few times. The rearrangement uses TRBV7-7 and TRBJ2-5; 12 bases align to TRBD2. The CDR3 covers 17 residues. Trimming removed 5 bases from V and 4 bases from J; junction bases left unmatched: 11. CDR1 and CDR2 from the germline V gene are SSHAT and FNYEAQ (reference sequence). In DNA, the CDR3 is TGTGCCAGCAGCCCCTGGACTAGCGGGGAGCGGGGAGAGACCCAGTACTTC. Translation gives CASSPWTSGERGETQYF.

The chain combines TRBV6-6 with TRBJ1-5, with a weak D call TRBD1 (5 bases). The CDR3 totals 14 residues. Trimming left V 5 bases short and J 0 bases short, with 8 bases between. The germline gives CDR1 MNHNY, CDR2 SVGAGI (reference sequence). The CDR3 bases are TGTGCCAGCAGTAGACAGAATAGCAATCAGCCCCAGCATTTT. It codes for CASSRQNSNQPQHF.

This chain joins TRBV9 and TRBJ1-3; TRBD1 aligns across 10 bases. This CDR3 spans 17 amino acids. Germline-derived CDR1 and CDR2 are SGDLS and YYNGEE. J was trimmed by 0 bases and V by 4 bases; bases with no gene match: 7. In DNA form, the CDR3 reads TGTGCCAGCAGCTCCAGGACAGGGGGTTTCTCTGGAAACACCATATATTTT. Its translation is CASSSRTGGFSGNTIYF.

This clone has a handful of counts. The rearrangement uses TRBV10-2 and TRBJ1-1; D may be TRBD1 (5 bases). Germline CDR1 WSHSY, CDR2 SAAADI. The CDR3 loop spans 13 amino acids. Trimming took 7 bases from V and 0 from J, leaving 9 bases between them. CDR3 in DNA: TGCGCCAGCACGGACACAGTGAACACTGAAGCTTTCTTT. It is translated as CASTDTVNTEAFF.

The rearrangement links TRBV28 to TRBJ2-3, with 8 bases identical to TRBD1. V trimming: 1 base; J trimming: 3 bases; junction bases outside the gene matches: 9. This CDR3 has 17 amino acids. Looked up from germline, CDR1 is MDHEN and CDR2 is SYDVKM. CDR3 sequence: CASSLLRTGKETDTQYF. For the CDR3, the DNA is TGTGCCAGCAGTTTATTAAGGACAGGGAAGGAAACAGATACGCAGTATTTT.

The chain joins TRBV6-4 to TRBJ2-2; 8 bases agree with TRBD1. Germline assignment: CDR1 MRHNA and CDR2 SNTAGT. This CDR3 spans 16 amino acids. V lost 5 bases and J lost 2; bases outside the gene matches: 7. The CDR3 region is CASSPQDRANTGELFF. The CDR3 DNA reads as TGTGCCAGCAGTCCACAGGACAGGGCCAACACCGGGGAGCTGTTTTTT.

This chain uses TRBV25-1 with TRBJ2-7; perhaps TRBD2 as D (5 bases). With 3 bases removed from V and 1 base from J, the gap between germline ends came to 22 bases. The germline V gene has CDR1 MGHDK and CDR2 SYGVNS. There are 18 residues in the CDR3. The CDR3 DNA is TGTGCCAGCAGTGATCTACCTGGACTTGTCTCGGGGTCCTACGAGCAGTACTTC. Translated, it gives CASSDLPGLVSGSYEQYF.